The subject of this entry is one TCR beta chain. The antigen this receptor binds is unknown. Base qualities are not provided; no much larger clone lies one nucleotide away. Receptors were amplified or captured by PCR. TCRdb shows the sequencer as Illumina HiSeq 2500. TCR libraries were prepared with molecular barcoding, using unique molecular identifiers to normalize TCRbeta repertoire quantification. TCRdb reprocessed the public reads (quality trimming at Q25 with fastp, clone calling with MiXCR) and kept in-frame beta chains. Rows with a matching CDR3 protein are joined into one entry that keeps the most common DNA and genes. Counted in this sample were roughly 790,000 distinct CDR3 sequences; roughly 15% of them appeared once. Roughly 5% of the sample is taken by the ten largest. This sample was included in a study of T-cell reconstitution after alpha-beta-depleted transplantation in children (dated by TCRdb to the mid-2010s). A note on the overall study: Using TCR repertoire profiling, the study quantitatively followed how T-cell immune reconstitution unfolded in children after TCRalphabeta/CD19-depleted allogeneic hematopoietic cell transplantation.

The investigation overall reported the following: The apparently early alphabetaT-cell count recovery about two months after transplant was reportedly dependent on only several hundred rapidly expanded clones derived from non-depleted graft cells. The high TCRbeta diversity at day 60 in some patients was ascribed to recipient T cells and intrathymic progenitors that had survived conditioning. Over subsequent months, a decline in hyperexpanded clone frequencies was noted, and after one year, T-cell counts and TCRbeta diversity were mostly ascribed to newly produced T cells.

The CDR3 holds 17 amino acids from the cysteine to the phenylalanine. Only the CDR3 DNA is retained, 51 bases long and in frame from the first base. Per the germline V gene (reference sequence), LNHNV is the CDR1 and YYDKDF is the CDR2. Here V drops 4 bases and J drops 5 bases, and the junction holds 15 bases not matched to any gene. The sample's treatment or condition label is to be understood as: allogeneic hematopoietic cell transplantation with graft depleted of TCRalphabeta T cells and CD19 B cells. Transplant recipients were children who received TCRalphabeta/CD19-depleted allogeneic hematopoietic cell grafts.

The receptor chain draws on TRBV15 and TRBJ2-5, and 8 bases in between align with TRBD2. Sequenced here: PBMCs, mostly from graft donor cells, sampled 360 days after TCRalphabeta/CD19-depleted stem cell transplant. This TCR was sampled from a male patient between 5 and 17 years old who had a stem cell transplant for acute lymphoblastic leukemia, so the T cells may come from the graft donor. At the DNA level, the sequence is TGTGCCACCAGCACTACCGGGCTAGCGGGCCGCGGGGAGACCCAGTACTTC. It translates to CATSTTGLAGRGETQYF.